Shown below are 11 T cell receptor beta chains from a single sample sequenced in a study of cytomegalovirus exposure and HLA in healthy donors. Researchers ran the PCR with 60 Vbeta and 13 Jbeta primers. Measured with immunoSEQ multiplex PCR; TCRdb has only the in-frame clones, and not every one. The data show some 240,000 clones, around 80% seen once. Material for sequencing was PBMCs. Receptors were obtained from a male donor in good health and CMV-seronegative.

The gene calls are TRBV28 and TRBJ2-2; D unresolved. This CDR3 region has 14 residues. The germline V and J ends were trimmed by 5 bases and 7 bases, with 14 bases remaining between them. Germline values: CDR1 MDHEN, CDR2 SYDVKM. This CDR3 reads CASSPIRIDGELFF. The DNA of the CDR3 is TGTGCCAGCAGTCCGATCAGGATAGACGGGGAGCTGTTTTTT.

The genes are TRBV30 and TRBJ1-2; tentatively, D is TRBD1 (5 bases). Deletions cut 5 bases from V and 0 bases from J, with 10 bases between. CDR3 length: 13 amino acids. The germline V gene encodes CDR1 GTSNPN and CDR2 SVGIG (reference sequence). CDR3 amino acids: CAWGHAANYGYTF. As DNA, the CDR3 is TGTGCCTGGGGACACGCAGCTAACTATGGCTACACCTTC.

The rearrangement uses TRBV27 and TRBJ2-7, with D maybe TRBD1 (5 bases). Germline assignment: CDR1 MNHEY and CDR2 SMNVEV (reference sequence). The CDR3 contains 13 residues. V lost 1 base and J lost 5, with 9 bases in between. The CDR3 region is CASSLWGNHEQYF. DNA for the CDR3: TGTGCCAGCAGTTTATGGGGCAACCACGAGCAGTACTTC.

The chain combines TRBV28 with TRBJ1-3, with 8 positions matching TRBD1. Germline V gene lookup returns CDR1 MDHEN and CDR2 SYDVKM. Germline trimming cut 6 bases from V and 2 bases from J; bases unmatched to any gene: 3. The CDR3 has 14 amino acids. CDR3 in amino acids: CASSLQGAGNTIYF. The CDR3 region has the DNA TGTGCCAGCAGCCTACAGGGGGCTGGAAACACCATATATTTT.

The chain joins TRBV4-1 to TRBJ1-2, with unresolved D. V shed 0 bases and J shed 10 bases, with 9 bases lying between them. This CDR3 has 12 amino acids. Germline CDR1 reads MGHRA; CDR2 reads YSYEKL. CDR3 in amino acids: CASSQELGLYTF. The CDR3 coding sequence is TGCGCCAGCAGCCAAGAACTAGGCCTCTACACCTTC.

This clone was counted between two and nine times. V and J are TRBV6-5 and TRBJ2-3, with D possibly TRBD2 on 5 matching bases. This CDR3 is 13 amino acids long. The V and J ends lost 6 bases and 1 base respectively, with 8 bases between them. The V gene's germline CDR1 is MNHEY and CDR2 SVGAGI. The CDR3 sequence: CASSRLRTDTQYF. In DNA, the CDR3 is TGTGCCAGCAGCCGACTACGCACAGATACGCAGTATTTT.

This chain connects TRBV10-2 to TRBJ2-1; no reliable D call. The V gene's germline CDR1 is WSHSY and CDR2 SAAADI. Trimming took off 3 bases at V and 3 bases at J, with 3 bases between the two ends. CDR3 length: 12 amino acids. CDR3 DNA sequence: TGCGCCAGCAGTGACCACTACAATGAGCAGTTCTTC. Protein product: CASSDHYNEQFF.

The chain uses TRBV28 and TRBJ1-2; D might be TRBD1 (6 bases). V lost 5 bases, J lost 0 bases, and 16 bases lay in between. The CDR3 is 16 residues long. CDR1 and CDR2 from the germline V gene are MDHEN and SYDVKM. The CDR3 is CASSNLRDTTNYGYTF. In DNA form, the CDR3 reads TGTGCCAGCAGTAACCTCCGGGACACCACTAACTATGGCTACACCTTC.

The chain carries TRBV15 and TRBJ2-1; tentative D call: TRBD2 (5 bases). Trimming removed 1 base from V and 10 bases from J, with 8 bases in between. The CDR3 has 12 residues. Germline CDR1 is LNHNV and CDR2 is YYDKDF (reference sequence). The CDR3 is CATSRGRAEQFF. The CDR3 DNA reads as TGTGCCACCAGCAGAGGGCGGGCAGAGCAGTTCTTC.

The rearrangement joins TRBV5-1 to TRBJ2-2, with TRBD1 as a possible D gene (5 bases). Trimming removed 5 bases at V and 4 bases at J, with 12 bases between. CDR3 length: 14 residues. Germline lookup yields CDR1 SGHRS and CDR2 YFSETQ. CDR3 loop: CASRLQEPTGELFF. For the CDR3, the DNA is TGCGCCAGCAGGTTACAGGAGCCCACCGGGGAGCTGTTTTTT.

The chain recombines TRBV28 with TRBJ1-1; 7 bases map to TRBD1. This CDR3 has 14 residues. Germline V gives CDR1 MDHEN, CDR2 SYDVKM. The J segment lost 1 base and the V segment lost 8 bases, leaving 7 bases of the junction unmatched. CDR3 bases: TGTGCCAGCGTTACCGGGACAGCGAACACTGAAGCTTTCTTT. Protein sequence: CASVTGTANTEAFF.